This entry describes one T cell receptor beta chain. This sample is part of a study of T cell changes during pregnancy in multiple sclerosis. Generated by immunoSEQ multiplex PCR, the TCRdb table keeps only in-frame clones and is missing some. There are about 57,000 clones in the sample; about 92% occur only once, and approximately 0.21% lies in the top ten. CDR1 and CDR2 (germline): SGHRS, YFSETQ. Trimming at V came to 0 bases and at J to 1 base, leaving 2 bases not matched to a gene. The CDR3 spans 15 residues. Sequenced material: CD4+ T cells from peripheral blood mononuclear cells, taken in the second trimester of pregnancy. This receptor was taken from a female donor with multiple sclerosis, enrolled in a pregnancy study. This sequence joins TRBV5-1 and TRBJ1-1, with TRBD1 identical over 8 bases. DNA for the CDR3: TGCGCCAGCAGCTTGGGGCAGGGGGCGAACACTGAAGCTTTCTTT. This codes for CASSLGQGANTEAFF.